Listed below are T cell receptor beta chains from one sample, sequenced in a study of response to subunit inactivated influenza vaccine. From the RT-PCR reads, TCRdb called clonotypes with MiXCR, one entry per CDR3 protein. The repertoire holds about 700,000 distinct CDR3 sequences, with 14% as singletons. The sample was PBMCs from blood, taken 14 to 15 days before vaccination. These receptors were taken from a man aged 45 to 65 who received an inactivated influenza vaccine. Each CDR3 is given with its conserved first and last residue. Each record gives: J gene, clone size, V gene, D gene, CDR3 protein, CDR3 DNA. The D gene is left open where the match is weak. Clone size, where shown, is once, few, many, or a class for clones that have expanded.

TRBJ1-5	few	TRBV6-2/TRBV6-3	.	CASSPDQYQPQHF	TGTGCCAGCAGTCCGGACCAGTATCAGCCCCAGCATTTT
TRBJ1-1	.	TRBV6-1	.	CASSVLPQGTEAFF	TGTGCCAGCAGTGTCCTCCCCCAGGGGACTGAAGCTTTCTTT
TRBJ1-3	few	TRBV6-6	.	CASSYPGTGNTIYF	TGTGCCAGCAGTTACCCGGGAACTGGAAACACCATATATTTT
TRBJ2-1	.	TRBV27	TRBD2	CASSLVLAAFNEQFF	TGTGCCAGCAGTTTAGTACTAGCGGCATTCAATGAGCAGTTCTTC
TRBJ2-5	.	TRBV14	TRBD2	CASSQERGLQETQYF	TGTGCCAGCAGCCAAGAGAGGGGACTACAAGAGACCCAGTACTTC
TRBJ2-5	.	TRBV2	.	CASKGLEETQYF	TGTGCCAGCAAGGGCTTGGAAGAGACCCAGTACTTC
TRBJ1-4	.	TRBV28	TRBD1	CASSGRGTGLEKLFF	TGTGCCAGCAGTGGACGCGGGACAGGGCTTGAAAAACTGTTTTTT
TRBJ2-3	.	TRBV29-1	.	CSVEIRGTVGDTQYF	TGCAGCGTTGAAATAAGGGGGACCGTGGGAGATACGCAGTATTTT
TRBJ2-2	.	TRBV5-6	.	CASSLVQGIGELFF	TGTGCCAGCAGCTTGGTGCAGGGGATCGGGGAGCTGTTTTTT
TRBJ1-5	.	TRBV20-1	.	CSARETKGASNQPQHF	TGCAGTGCTAGAGAAACAAAAGGGGCCAGCAATCAGCCCCAGCATTTT
TRBJ1-5	.	TRBV19	TRBD1	CATDLGQGFYSNQPQHF	TGTGCCACGGACCTGGGACAGGGGTTTTATAGCAATCAGCCCCAGCATTTT
TRBJ1-5	few	TRBV6-1	.	CASRAARGSNQPQHF	TGTGCCAGCAGGGCGGCCAGGGGTAGCAATCAGCCCCAGCATTTT
TRBJ2-3	few	TRBV7-8	TRBD2	CASSFSGGGSDTQYF	TGTGCCAGCAGCTTTAGCGGGGGGGGGTCAGATACGCAGTATTTT
TRBJ2-7	.	TRBV7-2	TRBD2	CASSLAGGGFYEQYF	TGTGCCAGCAGCTTAGCGGGCGGGGGGTTCTACGAGCAGTACTTC
TRBJ2-5	.	TRBV3-1	.	CASSQDRVVQYF	TGTGCCAGCAGCCAAGATCGAGTCGTCCAGTACTTC
TRBJ2-5	few	TRBV28	.	CASSRDTGLETQYF	TGTGCCAGCAGTAGGGACACCGGTTTAGAGACCCAGTACTTC
TRBJ2-7	few	TRBV6-2/TRBV6-3	.	CASSYLRREQYF	TGTGCCAGCAGTTATTTAAGAAGAGAGCAGTACTTC
TRBJ2-1	few	TRBV12-3/TRBV12-4	.	CASSLGPGLGEQFF	TGTGCCAGCAGTTTAGGTCCGGGTTTAGGTGAGCAGTTCTTC
TRBJ2-3	.	TRBV11-1	TRBD1	CASTPGAGGVTDTQYF	TGTGCCAGCACCCCCGGAGCAGGGGGAGTCACAGATACGCAGTATTTT
TRBJ1-1	.	TRBV20-1	.	CSALGEVNTEAFF	TGCAGTGCCCTGGGGGAGGTGAACACTGAAGCTTTCTTT
TRBJ2-1	few	TRBV9	.	CASSGASGSSYNEQFF	TGTGCCAGCAGCGGGGCCTCAGGGAGCTCCTACAATGAGCAGTTCTTC
TRBJ2-5	.	TRBV20-1	.	CSASVGREETQYF	TGCAGTGCTAGCGTGGGCAGAGAAGAGACCCAGTACTTC
TRBJ2-3	many	TRBV29-1	TRBD2	CSGYTSSGSLNTQYF	TGCAGCGGCTATACCTCTAGCGGGAGTTTGAATACGCAGTATTTT
TRBJ1-1	.	TRBV6-2/TRBV6-3	.	CASSSLRTAEAFF	TGTGCCAGCAGTTCCCTCCGGACGGCTGAAGCTTTCTTT
TRBJ2-1	few	TRBV15	.	CATSRDVGSLGGKPYSYNEQFF	TGTGCCACCAGCAGAGATGTGGGAAGCTTGGGGGGCAAGCCTTACTCCTACAATGAGCAGTTCTTC
TRBJ1-1	.	TRBV3-1	.	CASSRDLGTEAFF	TGTGCCAGCAGCCGGGATCTGGGGACTGAAGCTTTCTTT
TRBJ2-4	.	TRBV7-2	.	CASSKDGVRVKNIQYF	TGTGCCAGCAGCAAAGACGGAGTGCGGGTCAAAAACATTCAGTACTTC
TRBJ1-5	.	TRBV20-1	.	CSASQGSINQPQHF	TGCAGTGCTAGTCAGGGGTCTATAAATCAGCCCCAGCATTTT
TRBJ1-2	.	TRBV18	TRBD1	CASSSDRVGYTF	TGTGCCAGCTCATCGGACAGGGTGGGCTACACCTTC
TRBJ1-2	many	TRBV24-1	.	CATSDAGTGGYTF	TGTGCCACCAGTGACGCCGGGACGGGAGGCTACACCTTC
TRBJ1-3	few	TRBV5-1	.	CASSLSTGGNSGNTIYF	TGCGCCAGCAGCTTATCGACAGGAGGAAACTCTGGAAACACCATATATTTT
TRBJ2-1	few	TRBV14	.	CASSQVAGDMFYNEQFF	TGTGCCAGCAGCCAAGTGGCCGGAGACATGTTCTACAATGAGCAGTTCTTC
TRBJ2-7	many	TRBV10-3	.	CATRPPSSSYEQYF	TGTGCCACAAGACCCCCTTCTAGCTCCTACGAGCAGTACTTC
TRBJ2-2	.	TRBV5-6	.	CASSGLASELFF	TGTGCCAGCAGCGGTCTAGCCAGCGAGCTGTTTTTT
TRBJ2-2	.	TRBV6-2/TRBV6-3	TRBD1	CASSYRPGTVNTGELFF	TGTGCCAGCAGTTATCGGCCCGGGACAGTGAACACCGGGGAGCTGTTTTTT
TRBJ2-5	few	TRBV30	TRBD1	CAWSVHQGEETQYF	TGTGCCTGGAGTGTACATCAGGGGGAGGAGACCCAGTACTTC
TRBJ1-2	few	TRBV11-2	.	CASSLGSNFGYTF	TGTGCCAGCAGCTTAGGCAGCAACTTTGGCTACACCTTC
TRBJ2-3	.	TRBV7-8	TRBD2	CASSSGLAFTDTQYF	TGTGCCAGCAGCTCGGGACTAGCGTTCACAGATACGCAGTATTTT
TRBJ1-1	few	TRBV27	.	CASSAYRTANTEAFF	TGTGCCAGCAGTGCCTATAGGACAGCGAACACTGAAGCTTTCTTT
TRBJ1-2	.	TRBV12-3/TRBV12-4	TRBD1	CASSGDSYYYGYTF	TGTGCCAGCAGTGGGGACAGTTACTACTATGGCTACACCTTC
TRBJ2-2	.	TRBV6-1	TRBD2	CASRPRLAGDTGELFF	TGTGCCAGCAGACCCAGACTAGCGGGAGATACCGGGGAGCTGTTTTTT
TRBJ2-7	few	TRBV4-3	TRBD1	CASSQDGAGGRSYEQYF	TGCGCCAGCAGCCAAGATGGGGCAGGGGGCCGATCCTACGAGCAGTACTTC
TRBJ2-7	.	TRBV29-1	.	CSSWDNYEQYF	TGCAGCTCCTGGGACAACTACGAGCAGTACTTC
TRBJ2-5	.	TRBV6-6	TRBD1	CASKGTGGLDQYF	TGTGCCAGCAAGGGGACAGGGGGCTTGGACCAGTACTTC
TRBJ2-5	few	TRBV25-1	TRBD1	CASSGPGQGGPHTQYF	TGTGCCAGCAGTGGTCCGGGACAGGGAGGTCCTCACACCCAGTACTTC
TRBJ2-1	.	TRBV4-3	.	CASSQDQMGEQFF	TGCGCCAGCAGCCAAGATCAAATGGGTGAGCAGTTCTTC
TRBJ2-2	.	TRBV10-3	.	CAVQNYANTGELFF	TGTGCCGTACAGAATTACGCGAACACCGGGGAGCTGTTTTTT
TRBJ2-1	.	TRBV5-1	.	CASSPDGVGQFF	TGCGCCAGCAGCCCGGACGGAGTCGGGCAGTTCTTC